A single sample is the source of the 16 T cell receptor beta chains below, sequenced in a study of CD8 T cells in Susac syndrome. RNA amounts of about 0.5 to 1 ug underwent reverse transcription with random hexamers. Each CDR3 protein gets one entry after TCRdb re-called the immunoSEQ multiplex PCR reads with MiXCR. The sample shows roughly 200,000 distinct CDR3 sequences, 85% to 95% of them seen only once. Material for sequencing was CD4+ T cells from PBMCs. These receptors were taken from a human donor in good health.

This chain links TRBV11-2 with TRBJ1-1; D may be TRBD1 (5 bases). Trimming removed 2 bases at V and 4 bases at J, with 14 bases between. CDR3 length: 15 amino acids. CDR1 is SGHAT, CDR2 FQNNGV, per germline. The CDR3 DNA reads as TGTGCCAGCAGCTTACGGTTTGGGACTATCACTGAAGCTTTCTTT. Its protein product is CASSLRFGTITEAFF.

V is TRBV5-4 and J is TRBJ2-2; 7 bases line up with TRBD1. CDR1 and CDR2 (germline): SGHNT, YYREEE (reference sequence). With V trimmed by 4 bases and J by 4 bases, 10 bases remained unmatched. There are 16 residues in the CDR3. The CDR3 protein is CASSPQQGTGTGELFF. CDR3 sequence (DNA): TGTGCCAGCAGCCCACAACAGGGGACGGGCACCGGGGAGCTGTTTTTT.

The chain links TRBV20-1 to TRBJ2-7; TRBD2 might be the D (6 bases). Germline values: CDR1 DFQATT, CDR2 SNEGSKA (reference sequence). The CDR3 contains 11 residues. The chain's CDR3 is CISGRGYEQYV. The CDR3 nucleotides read TGCATCTCAGGGCGGGGCTACGAGCAGTACGTC.

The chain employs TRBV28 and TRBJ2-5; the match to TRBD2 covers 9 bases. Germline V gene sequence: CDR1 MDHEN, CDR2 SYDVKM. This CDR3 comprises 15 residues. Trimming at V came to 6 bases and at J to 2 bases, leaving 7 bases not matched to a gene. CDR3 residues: CASSLETSGQETQYF. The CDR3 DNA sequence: TGTGCCAGCAGCTTGGAGACTAGCGGTCAAGAGACCCAGTACTTC.

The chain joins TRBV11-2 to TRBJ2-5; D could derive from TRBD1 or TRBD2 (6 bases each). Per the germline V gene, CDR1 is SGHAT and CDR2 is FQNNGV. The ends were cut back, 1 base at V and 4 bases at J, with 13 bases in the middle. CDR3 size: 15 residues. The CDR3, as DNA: TGTGCCAGCAGCTTAGGAGGGGGGAGGATAGAGACCCAGTACTTC. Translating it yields CASSLGGGRIETQYF.

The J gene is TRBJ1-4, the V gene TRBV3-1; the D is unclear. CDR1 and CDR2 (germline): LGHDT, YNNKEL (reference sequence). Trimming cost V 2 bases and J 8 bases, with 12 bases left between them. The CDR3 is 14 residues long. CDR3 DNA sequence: TGTGCCAGCAGCCAACAGGACCGGAACGAAAAACTGTTTTTT. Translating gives CASSQQDRNEKLFF.

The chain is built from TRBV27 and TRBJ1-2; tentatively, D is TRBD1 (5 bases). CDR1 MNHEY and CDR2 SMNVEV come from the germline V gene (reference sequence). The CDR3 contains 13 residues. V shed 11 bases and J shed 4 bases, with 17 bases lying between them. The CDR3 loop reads CASGRPSSYGYTF. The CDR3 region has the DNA TGTGCCTCAGGGAGGCCGAGCTCCTATGGCTACACCTTC.

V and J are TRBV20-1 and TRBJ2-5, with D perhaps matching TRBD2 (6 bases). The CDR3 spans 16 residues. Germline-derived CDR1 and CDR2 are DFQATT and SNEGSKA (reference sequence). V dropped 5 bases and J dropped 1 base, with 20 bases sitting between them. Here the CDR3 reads CSAGSRTRDSQETQYF. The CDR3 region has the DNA TGCAGTGCTGGAAGTAGGACCCGGGACTCCCAAGAGACCCAGTACTTC.

DNA for the CDR3: TGTGCCAGCTCACCGCGGACAGACACAGATACGCAGTATTTT. This encodes CASSPRTDTDTQYF. The chain uses TRBV18 and TRBJ2-3, with D possibly being TRBD1 (6 bases). CDR1 KGHSH and CDR2 LQKENI come from the germline V gene. The CDR3 runs to 14 residues. V was cut by 3 bases and J by 2 bases, with 9 bases left in between.

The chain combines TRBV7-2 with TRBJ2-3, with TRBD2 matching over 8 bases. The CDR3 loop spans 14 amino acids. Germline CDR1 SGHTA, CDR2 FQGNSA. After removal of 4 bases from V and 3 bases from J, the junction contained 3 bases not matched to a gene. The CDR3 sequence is CASSWQRETDTQYF. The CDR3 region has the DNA TGTGCCAGCAGCTGGCAGCGGGAGACAGATACGCAGTATTTT.

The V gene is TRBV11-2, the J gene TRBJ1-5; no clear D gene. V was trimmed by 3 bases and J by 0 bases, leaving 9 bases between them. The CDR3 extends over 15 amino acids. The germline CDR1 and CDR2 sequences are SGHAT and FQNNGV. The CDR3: CASSFPGYSNQPQHF. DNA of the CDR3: TGTGCCAGCAGCTTCCCCGGGTATAGCAATCAGCCCCAGCATTTT.

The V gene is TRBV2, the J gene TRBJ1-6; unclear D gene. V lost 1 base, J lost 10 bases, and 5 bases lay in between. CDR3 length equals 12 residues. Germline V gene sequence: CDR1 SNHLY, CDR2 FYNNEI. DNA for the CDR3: TGTGCCAGCAGTGAAGTACCCTCACCCCTCCACTTT. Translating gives CASSEVPSPLHF.

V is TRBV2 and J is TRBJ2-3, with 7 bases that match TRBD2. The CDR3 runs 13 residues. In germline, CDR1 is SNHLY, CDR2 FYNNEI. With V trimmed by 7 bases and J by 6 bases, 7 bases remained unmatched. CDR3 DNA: TGTGCCAGCACCGGGGGGAGCGATGATACGCAGTATTTT. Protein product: CASTGGSDDTQYF.

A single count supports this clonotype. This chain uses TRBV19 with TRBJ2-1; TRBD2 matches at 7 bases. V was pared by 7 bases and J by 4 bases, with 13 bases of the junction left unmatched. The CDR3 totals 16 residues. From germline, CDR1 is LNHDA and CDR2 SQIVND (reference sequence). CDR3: CASTAEERGAYNEQFF. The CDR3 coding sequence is TGTGCCAGTACCGCCGAGGAGCGGGGAGCTTACAATGAGCAGTTCTTC.

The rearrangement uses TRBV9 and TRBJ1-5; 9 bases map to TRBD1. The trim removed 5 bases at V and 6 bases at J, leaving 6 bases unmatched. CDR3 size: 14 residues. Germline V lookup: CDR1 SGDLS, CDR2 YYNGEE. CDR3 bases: TGTGCCAGCAGTCTAACAGGGGGCTCTCAGCCCCAGCATTTT. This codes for CASSLTGGSQPQHF.

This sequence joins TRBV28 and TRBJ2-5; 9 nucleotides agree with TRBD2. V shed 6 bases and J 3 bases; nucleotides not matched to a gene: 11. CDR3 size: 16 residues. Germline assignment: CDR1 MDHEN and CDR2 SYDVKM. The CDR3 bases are TGTGCCAGCAGCTTAAGGTTGACTAGCGGTAAAGAGACCCAGTACTTC. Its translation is CASSLRLTSGKETQYF.